This TCR beta chain was sequenced in a study of human T cells and chemical hapten exposure. Study-level information: Patch tests put 0.01% DPC on the upper back, read at 6 days.

This clonotype was observed at least ten times. One entry per CDR3 protein, called by TCRdb with MiXCR from the RACE reads. The repertoire has approximately 370,000 distinct CDR3 sequences, around 5.5% of them found once; the top ten carry around 8.8%. The CDR3 totals 13 residues. The V end lost 5 bases, the J end lost 9 bases, and 14 bases lay between the germline ends. Germline V gives CDR1 SEHNR, CDR2 FQNEAQ (reference sequence). Stated time point: pre-sensitization, week 0. The treatment is: therapeutic diphenylcyclopropenone sensitization with weekly scalp DPC. The authors' total RNA extraction used unfractionated whole blood.

The input for sequencing was whole blood, taken in connection with sensitization to the hapten diphenylcyclopropenone (DPC). J is TRBJ1-5 and V is TRBV7-9; D call uncertain. This clonotype was sampled from a woman between 18 and 29 years old with alopecia areata. Some clones in this sample may be carry-over from other donors' samples. The CDR3 nucleotides read TGTGCCAGCAGCGTTAGTGGGGTCGGGCCCCAGCATTTT. Translating it yields CASSVSGVGPQHF.